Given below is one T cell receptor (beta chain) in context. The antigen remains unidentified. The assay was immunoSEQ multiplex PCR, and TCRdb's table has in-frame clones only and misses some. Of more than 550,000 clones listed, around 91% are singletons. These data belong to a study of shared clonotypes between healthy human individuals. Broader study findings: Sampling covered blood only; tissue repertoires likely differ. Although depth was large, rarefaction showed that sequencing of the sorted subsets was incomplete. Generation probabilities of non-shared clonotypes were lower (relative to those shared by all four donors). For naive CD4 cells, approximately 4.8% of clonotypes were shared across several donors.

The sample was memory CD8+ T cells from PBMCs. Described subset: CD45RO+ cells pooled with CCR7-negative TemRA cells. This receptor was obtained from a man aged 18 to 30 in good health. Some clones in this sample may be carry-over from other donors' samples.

As DNA, the CDR3 is TGTGCCAGCAGGGCCGGGACATCAACCTACGAGCAGTACTTC. Its translation: CASRAGTSTYEQYF. This chain links TRBV2 with TRBJ2-7, with a weak D call TRBD1 (6 bases). V was shortened by 6 bases and J by 2 bases, with 14 bases between the two germline ends. CDR1 and CDR2 (germline): SNHLY, FYNNEI. CDR3 length equals 14 residues.